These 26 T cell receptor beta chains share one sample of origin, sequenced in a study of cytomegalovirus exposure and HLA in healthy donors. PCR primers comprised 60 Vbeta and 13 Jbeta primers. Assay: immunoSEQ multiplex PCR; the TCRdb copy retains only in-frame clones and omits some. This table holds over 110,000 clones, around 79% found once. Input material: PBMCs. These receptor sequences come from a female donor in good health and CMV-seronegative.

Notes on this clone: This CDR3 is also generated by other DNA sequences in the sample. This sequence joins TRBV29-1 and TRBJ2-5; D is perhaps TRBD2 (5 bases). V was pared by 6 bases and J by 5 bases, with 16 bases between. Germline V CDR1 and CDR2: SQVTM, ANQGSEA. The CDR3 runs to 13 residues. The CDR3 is CSVGTSGGETQYF. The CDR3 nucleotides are TGCAGCGTCGGTACTTCTGGCGGGGAGACCCAGTACTTC. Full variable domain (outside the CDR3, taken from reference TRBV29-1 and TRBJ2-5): SAVISQKPSRDICQRGTSLTIQCQVDSQVTMMFWYRQQPGQSLTLIATANQGSEATYESGFVIDKFPISRPNLTFSTLTVSNMSPEDSSIYLCSVGTSGGETQYFGPGTRLLVL.

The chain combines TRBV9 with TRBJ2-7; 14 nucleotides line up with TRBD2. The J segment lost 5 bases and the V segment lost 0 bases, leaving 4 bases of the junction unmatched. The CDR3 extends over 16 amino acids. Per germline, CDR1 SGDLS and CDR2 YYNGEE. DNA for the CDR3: TGTGCCAGCAGCGTAGAAGGGGGACTAGCGGGAGACGAGCAGTACTTC. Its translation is CASSVEGGLAGDEQYF. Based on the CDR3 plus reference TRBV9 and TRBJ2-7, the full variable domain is DSGVTQTPKHLITATGQRVTLRCSPRSGDLSVYWYQQSLDQGLQFLIQYYNGEERAKGNILERFSAQQFPDLHSELNLSSLELGDSALYFCASSVEGGLAGDEQYFGPGTRLTVT.

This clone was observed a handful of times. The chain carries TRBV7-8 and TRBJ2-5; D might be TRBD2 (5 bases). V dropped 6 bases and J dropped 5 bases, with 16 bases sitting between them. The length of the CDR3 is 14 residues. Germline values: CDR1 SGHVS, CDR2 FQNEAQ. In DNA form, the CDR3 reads TGTGCCAGCAGGACGGCTTTAAGGGAGGAGACCCAGTACTTC. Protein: CASRTALREETQYF.

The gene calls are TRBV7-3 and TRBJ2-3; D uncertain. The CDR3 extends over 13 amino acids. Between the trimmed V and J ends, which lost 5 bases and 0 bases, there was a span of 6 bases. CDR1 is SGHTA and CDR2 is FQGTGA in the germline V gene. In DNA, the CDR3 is TGTGCCAGCAGCGGGCAAAGCACAGATACGCAGTATTTT. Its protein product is CASSGQSTDTQYF.

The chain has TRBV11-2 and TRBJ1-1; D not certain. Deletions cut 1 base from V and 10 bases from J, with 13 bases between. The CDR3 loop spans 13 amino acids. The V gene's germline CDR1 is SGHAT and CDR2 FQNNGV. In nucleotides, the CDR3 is TGTGCCAGCAGCTTAGTCGTAAGGGCGGGAGCTTTCTTT. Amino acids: CASSLVVRAGAFF.

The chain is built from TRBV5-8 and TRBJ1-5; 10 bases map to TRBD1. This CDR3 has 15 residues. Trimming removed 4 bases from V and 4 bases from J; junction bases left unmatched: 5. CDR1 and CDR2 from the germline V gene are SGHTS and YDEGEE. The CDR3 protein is CASSRGTGENQPQHF. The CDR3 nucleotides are TGTGCCAGCAGCAGGGGGACAGGGGAAAATCAGCCCCAGCATTTT.

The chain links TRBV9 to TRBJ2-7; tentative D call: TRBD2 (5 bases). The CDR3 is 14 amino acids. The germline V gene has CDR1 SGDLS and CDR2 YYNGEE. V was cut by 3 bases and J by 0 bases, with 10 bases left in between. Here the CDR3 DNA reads TGTGCCAGCAGCGAGAGGGTTTTCTCCTACGAGCAGTACTTC. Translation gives CASSERVFSYEQYF.

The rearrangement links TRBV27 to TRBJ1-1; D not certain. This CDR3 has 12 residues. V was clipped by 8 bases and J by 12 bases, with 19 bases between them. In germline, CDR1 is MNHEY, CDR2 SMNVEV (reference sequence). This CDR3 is CASGPASTGTFF. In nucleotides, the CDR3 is TGTGCCAGCGGGCCTGCTAGCACGGGGACTTTCTTT.

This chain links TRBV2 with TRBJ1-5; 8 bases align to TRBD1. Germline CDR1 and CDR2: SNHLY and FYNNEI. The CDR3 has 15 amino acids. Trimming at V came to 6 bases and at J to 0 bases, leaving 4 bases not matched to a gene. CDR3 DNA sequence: TGTGCCAGCAGACCAGGGACAGGTAGCAATCAGCCCCAGCATTTT. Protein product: CASRPGTGSNQPQHF.

CDR3: CASSFTSGGANEQFF. CDR3 nucleotides: TGTGCCAGCAGCTTCACTAGCGGGGGGGCGAATGAGCAGTTCTTC. This chain connects TRBV7-9 to TRBJ2-1, with 13 bases that match TRBD2. Germline loops: CDR1 SEHNR, CDR2 FQNEAQ (reference sequence). The CDR3 totals 15 residues. V was pared by 3 bases and J by 7 bases, with 3 bases of the junction left unmatched.

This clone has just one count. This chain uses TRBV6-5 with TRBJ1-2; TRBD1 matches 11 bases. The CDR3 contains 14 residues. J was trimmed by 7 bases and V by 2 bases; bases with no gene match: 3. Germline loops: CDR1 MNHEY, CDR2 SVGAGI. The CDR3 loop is CASSYGGQGGGYTF. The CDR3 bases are TGTGCCAGCAGTTACGGGGGACAGGGGGGTGGCTACACCTTC.

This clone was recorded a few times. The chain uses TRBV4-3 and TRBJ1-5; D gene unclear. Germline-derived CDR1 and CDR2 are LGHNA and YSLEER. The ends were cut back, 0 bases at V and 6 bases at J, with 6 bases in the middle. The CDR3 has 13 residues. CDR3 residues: CASSQDGVQPQHF. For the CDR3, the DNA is TGCGCCAGCAGCCAAGATGGAGTTCAGCCCCAGCATTTT.

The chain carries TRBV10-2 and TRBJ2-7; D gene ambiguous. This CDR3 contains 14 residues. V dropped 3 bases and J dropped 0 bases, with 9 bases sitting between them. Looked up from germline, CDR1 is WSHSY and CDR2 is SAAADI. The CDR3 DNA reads TGCGCCAGCAGTGATCCAGGAACCTCCTACGAGCAGTACTTC. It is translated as CASSDPGTSYEQYF.

In DNA form, the CDR3 reads TGTGCCACCAGCAGAGCCAGGGGTTCTAGGGCCGGGGAGCTGTTTTTT. It is translated as CATSRARGSRAGELFF. The chain joins TRBV15 to TRBJ2-2; a possible D gene is TRBD1 (6 bases). CDR3 length equals 16 residues. Germline CDR1 LNHNV, CDR2 YYDKDF (reference sequence). Trimming took 1 base from V and 6 from J, leaving 15 bases between them.

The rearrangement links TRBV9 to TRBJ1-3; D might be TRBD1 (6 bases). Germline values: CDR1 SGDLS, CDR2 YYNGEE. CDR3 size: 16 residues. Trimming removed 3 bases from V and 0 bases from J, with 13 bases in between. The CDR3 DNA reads TGTGCCAGCAGCGGCGGACAGTTCTTCTCTGGAAACACCATATATTTT. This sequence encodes CASSGGQFFSGNTIYF.

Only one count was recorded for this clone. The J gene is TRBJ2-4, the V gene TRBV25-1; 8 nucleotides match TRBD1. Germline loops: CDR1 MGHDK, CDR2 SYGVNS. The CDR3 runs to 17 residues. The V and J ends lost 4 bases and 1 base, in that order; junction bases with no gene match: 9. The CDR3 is CASSAPWTGLAKNIQYF. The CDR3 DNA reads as TGTGCCAGCAGTGCCCCCTGGACAGGGTTGGCCAAAAACATTCAGTACTTC.

CDR3: CASSQGLVGMEGRFEQYF. The CDR3 bases are TGCGCCAGCAGCCAAGGACTAGTCGGTATGGAGGGTCGTTTCGAGCAGTACTTC. The chain links TRBV4-3 to TRBJ2-7; weak D call: TRBD2 (6 bases). Germline lookup yields CDR1 LGHNA and CDR2 YSLEER. Trimming shortened V by 1 base and J by 6 bases, and 25 bases separated the two germline ends. The CDR3 has 18 residues.

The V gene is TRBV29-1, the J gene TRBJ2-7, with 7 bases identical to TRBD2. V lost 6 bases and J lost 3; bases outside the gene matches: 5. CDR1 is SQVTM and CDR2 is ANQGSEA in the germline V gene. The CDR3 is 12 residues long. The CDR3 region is CSVGGRSYEQYF. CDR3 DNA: TGCAGCGTGGGAGGGCGAAGCTACGAGCAGTACTTC.

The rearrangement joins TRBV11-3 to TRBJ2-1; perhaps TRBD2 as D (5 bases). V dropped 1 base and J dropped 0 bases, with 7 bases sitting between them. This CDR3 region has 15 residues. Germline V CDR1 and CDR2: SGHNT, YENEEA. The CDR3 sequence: CASSLAGSSYNEQFF. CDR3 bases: TGTGCCAGCAGCTTAGCGGGGAGCTCCTACAATGAGCAGTTCTTC.

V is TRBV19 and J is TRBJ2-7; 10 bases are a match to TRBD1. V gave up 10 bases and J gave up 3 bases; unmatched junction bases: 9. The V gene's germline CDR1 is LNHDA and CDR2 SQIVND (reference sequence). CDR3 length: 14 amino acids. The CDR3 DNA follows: TGTGCCACCGGCGGCGGACAGGGGGGCTACGAGCAGTACTTC. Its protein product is CATGGGQGGYEQYF. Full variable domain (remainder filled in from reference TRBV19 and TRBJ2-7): DGGITQSPKYLFRKEGQNVTLSCEQNLNHDAMYWYRQDPGQGLRLIYYSQIVNDFQKGDIAEGYSVSREKKESFPLTVTSAQKNPTAFYLCATGGGQGGYEQYFGPGTRLTVT.

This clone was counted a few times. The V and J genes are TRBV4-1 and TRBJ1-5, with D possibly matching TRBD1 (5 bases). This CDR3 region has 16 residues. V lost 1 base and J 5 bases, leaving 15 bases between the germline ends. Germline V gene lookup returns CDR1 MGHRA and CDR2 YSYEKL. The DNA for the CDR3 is TGCGCCAGCAGCCAAGGACTCCAGGGATTTGATCAGCCCCAGCATTTT. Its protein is CASSQGLQGFDQPQHF.

The CDR3 here is CASSPMAVISYEQYF. The CDR3 DNA follows: TGTGCCAGCAGCCCAATGGCGGTTATCTCCTACGAGCAGTACTTC. This chain uses TRBV7-9 with TRBJ2-7; D is ambiguous. Per the germline V gene, CDR1 is SEHNR and CDR2 is FQNEAQ (reference sequence). The V gene lost 5 bases and the J gene lost 0 bases, with 14 bases spanning the gap. The CDR3 extends over 15 amino acids.

The CDR3 sequence is CASSVGQGTGTEAFF. CDR3 DNA sequence: TGTGCCAGCAGCGTCGGACAGGGGACGGGCACTGAAGCTTTCTTT. The rearrangement links TRBV5-6 to TRBJ1-1; 9 bases fit TRBD1. There are 15 residues in the CDR3. Germline assignment: CDR1 SGHDT and CDR2 YYEEEE. V trimming: 4 bases; J trimming: 4 bases; junction bases outside the gene matches: 8.

The CDR3 reads CASSLASAGGREQYF. As DNA, the CDR3 is TGTGCCAGCAGCTTAGCTTCGGCAGGGGGCCGCGAGCAGTACTTC. This chain joins TRBV7-6 and TRBJ2-7; 8 positions match TRBD1. Germline-derived CDR1 and CDR2 are SGHVS and FNYEAQ. The CDR3 covers 15 residues. V trimming: 0 bases; J trimming: 6 bases; junction bases outside the gene matches: 7. The variable domain in full, completed from reference TRBV7-6 and TRBJ2-7, reads GAGVSQSPRYKVTKRGQDVALRCDPISGHVSLYWYRQALGQGPEFLTYFNYEAQQDKSGLPNDRFSAERPEGSISTLTIQRTEQRDSAMYRCASSLASAGGREQYFGPGTRLTVT.

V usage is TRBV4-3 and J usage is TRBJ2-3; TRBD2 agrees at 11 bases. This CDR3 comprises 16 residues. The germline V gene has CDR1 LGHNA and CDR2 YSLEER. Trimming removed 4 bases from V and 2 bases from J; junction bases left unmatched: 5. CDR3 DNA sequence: TGCGCCAGCAGCCCCACTAGCGGGGGTAACACAGATACGCAGTATTTT. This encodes CASSPTSGGNTDTQYF.

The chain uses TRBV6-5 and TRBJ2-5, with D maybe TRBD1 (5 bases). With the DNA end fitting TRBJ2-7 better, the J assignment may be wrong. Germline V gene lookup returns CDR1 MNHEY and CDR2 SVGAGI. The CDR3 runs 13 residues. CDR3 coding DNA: TGTGCCACAAAGGACACTCTATCCTACGAGCAGTACTTC. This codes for CATKDTLSYEQYF.